Listed below are T cell receptor beta chains from one sample, sequenced in a study of blood T cells in healthy people across ages. TCRdb independently ran MiXCR on the 5' RACE reads; one entry per CDR3 protein. Among roughly 1.9 million distinct CDR3 sequences, 39% were seen once, and the ten largest hold approximately 22%. The specimen sequenced was blood. These TCRs come from a human donor in good health. Both conserved end residues are part of each CDR3. Fields, in order: CDR3 protein, CDR3 DNA, clone size, V gene, D gene, J gene. D genes are given only for firm matches. The size of a clone is reported for some rows only, either as once, few or many, or as a class for expanded clones.

CASSLSSITASYEQYF TGCGCCAGCAGCCTATCCTCGATCACGGCCTCCTACGAGCAGTACTTC . TRBV5-1 . TRBJ2-7
CATSPRVSTDTQYF TGTGCCACCAGCCCCCGGGTCTCCACAGATACGCAGTATTTT . TRBV15 . TRBJ2-3
CASKTLGTGTGLETQYF TGTGCCAGCAAGACCCTCGGGACAGGGACAGGGTTAGAGACCCAGTACTTC . TRBV6-1 TRBD1 TRBJ2-5
CASSESPTFGRGYTF TGTGCCAGCAGTGAGAGCCCGACGTTCGGTCGTGGCTACACCTTC . TRBV2 . TRBJ1-2
CSATALAGGLDEQFF TGCAGTGCTACAGCTTTAGCGGGGGGCCTTGATGAGCAGTTCTTC . TRBV20-1 TRBD2 TRBJ2-1
CASSPFSYNEQFF TGTGCCAGCAGTCCGTTTTCCTACAATGAGCAGTTCTTC few TRBV7-9 . TRBJ2-1
CAISGQVNYGYTF TGTGCCATCAGTGGACAGGTTAACTATGGCTACACCTTC few TRBV10-3 . TRBJ1-2
CASSLFQQRGAYNEQFF TGTGCCAGCAGCTTATTTCAGCAGCGGGGAGCCTACAATGAGCAGTTCTTC many TRBV13 TRBD2 TRBJ2-1
CASSQVDTQYF TGTGCCAGCAGCCAAGTGGATACGCAGTATTTT many TRBV12-3/TRBV12-4 . TRBJ2-3
CASSPPLHERGGFDEQFF TGTGCCAGCAGCCCCCCACTCCATGAGCGGGGGGGCTTCGATGAGCAGTTCTTC . TRBV13 TRBD2 TRBJ2-1
CASSVGARNEQFF TGCGCCAGCAGCGTCGGGGCACGGAATGAGCAGTTCTTC . TRBV5-1 . TRBJ2-1
CASSYSKLGGSYEQYF TGTGCCAGCAGTTACTCGAAATTAGGGGGCTCCTACGAGCAGTACTTC . TRBV6-6 . TRBJ2-7
CASSFAISPLHF TGTGCCAGCAGCTTCGCGATTTCACCCCTCCACTTT . TRBV7-2 . TRBJ1-6
CASGSGLAGGSYQETQYF TGCGCCAGCGGCTCGGGACTAGCGGGGGGCAGTTACCAAGAGACCCAGTACTTC . TRBV5-1 TRBD2 TRBJ2-5
CASSARPDEQYF TGTGCCAGCAGCGCCCGCCCTGACGAGCAGTACTTC . TRBV7-2 . TRBJ2-7
CAWSVRGAKSSQPQHF TGTGCCTGGAGTGTACGGGGGGCGAAGAGCAGTCAGCCCCAGCATTTT . TRBV30 . TRBJ1-5